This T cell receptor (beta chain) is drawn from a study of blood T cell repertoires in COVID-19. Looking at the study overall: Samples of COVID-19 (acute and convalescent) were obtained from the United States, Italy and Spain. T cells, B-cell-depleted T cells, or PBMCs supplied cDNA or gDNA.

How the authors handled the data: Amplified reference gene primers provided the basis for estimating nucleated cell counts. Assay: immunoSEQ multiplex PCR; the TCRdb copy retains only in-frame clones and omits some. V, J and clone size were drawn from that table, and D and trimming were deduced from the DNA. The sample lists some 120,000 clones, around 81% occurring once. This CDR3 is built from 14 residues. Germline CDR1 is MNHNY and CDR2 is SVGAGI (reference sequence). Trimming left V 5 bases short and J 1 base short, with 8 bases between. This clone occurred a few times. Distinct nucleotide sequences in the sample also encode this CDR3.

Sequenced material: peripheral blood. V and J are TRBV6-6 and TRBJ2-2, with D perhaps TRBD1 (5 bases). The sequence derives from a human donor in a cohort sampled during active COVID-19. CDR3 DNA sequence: TGTGCCAGCAGTCATCAGGGGAACACCGGGGAGCTGTTTTTT. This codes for CASSHQGNTGELFF.